The 7 T cell receptor beta chains below come from one sample, sequenced in a study of glioma-infiltrating T cells. Amplification of TCR alpha and beta CDR3 regions from RNA used iRepertoire nested multiplex PCR. TCRdb re-derived calls from the multiplex PCR reads in MiXCR, one entry per CDR3 protein. The sample yields 300,000 to 450,000 distinct CDR3 sequences, 41% seen once. Sequencing was done on a sample of glioma tissue, nonneoplastic brain tissue, or PBMCs (not recorded which). These receptor sequences come from a human donor with low-grade glioma or glioblastoma, undergoing nonglioma brain surgery, or in good health (not recorded which).

Points on this clonotype: The junction differs from germline at one of its ends, possibly a read error. V gene TRBV20-1 combines with J gene TRBJ2-7, with 11 bases identical to TRBD2. The CDR3 sequence is 13 residues long. Germline assignment: CDR1 DFQATT and CDR2 SNEGSKA (reference sequence). CDR3 sequence: CSARGLAVYEQYF. DNA of the CDR3: TGTAGTGCTAGGGGACTAGCGGTCTACGAGCAGTACTTC.

This chain links TRBV7-6 with TRBJ1-4, with 10 bases fitting TRBD1. CDR3 length: 18 amino acids. With V trimmed by 5 bases and J by 1 base, 10 bases remained unmatched. Germline V gene sequence: CDR1 SGHVS, CDR2 FNYEAQ. The CDR3 region has the DNA TGTGCCAGCAGCCCACGGGACAGGGGAGGCAGAACTAATGAAAAACTGTTTTTT. Protein sequence: CASSPRDRGGRTNEKLFF.

Regarding this clonotype: This may stem from a read error, because a much larger clone lies one nucleotide away. The CDR3 does not close with the conserved phenylalanine or tryptophan, likely indicating a read error. The V gene is TRBV6-2 or TRBV6-3, the J gene TRBJ2-1; TRBD2 matches 10 bases. The CDR3 spans 15 residues. Germline loops: CDR1 MNHEY, CDR2 SVGEGT. V trimming: 6 bases; J trimming: 4 bases; junction bases outside the gene matches: 6. The CDR3 nucleotides are TGTGCCAGCAGCGCGGGACTAGCGCTTTACAATGAGCAGTTCCTC. Encoded protein: CASSAGLALYNEQFL.

This CDR3 is CASSFQAGGPGNEQFF. The CDR3 DNA follows: TGTGCCAGCAGTTTTCAAGCGGGAGGGCCCGGCAATGAGCAGTTCTTC. The rearrangement joins TRBV11-3 to TRBJ2-1; the match to TRBD2 covers 10 bases. In germline, CDR1 is SGHNT, CDR2 YENEEA. The J segment lost 6 bases and the V segment lost 6 bases, leaving 11 bases of the junction unmatched. The CDR3 totals 16 residues.

This clonotype was observed a few times. The chain joins TRBV10-3 to TRBJ1-1; TRBD1 agrees at 7 bases. J gave up 4 bases and V 0 bases, and 2 bases lay outside the gene matches. Germline V gene lookup returns CDR1 ENHRY and CDR2 SYGVKD. The CDR3 consists of 14 residues. This chain's CDR3 is CAISESQGGTEAFF. The DNA for the CDR3 is TGTGCCATCAGTGAGTCGCAGGGGGGCACTGAAGCTTTCTTT.

This chain joins TRBV20-1 and TRBJ2-3, with TRBD2 matching 7 bases. The germline V gene encodes CDR1 DFQATT and CDR2 SNEGSKA (reference sequence). Trimming removed 0 bases from V and 0 bases from J; junction bases left unmatched: 3. The CDR3 runs 15 residues. CDR3 loop: CSARDGGVSTDTQYF. Written as DNA, the CDR3 is TGCAGTGCTAGAGATGGGGGGGTTAGCACAGATACGCAGTATTTT.

The chain joins TRBV7-2 to TRBJ1-5; no clear D gene. The CDR3 is 12 amino acids. V shed 5 bases and J shed 5 bases, with 7 bases lying between them. CDR1 is SGHTA and CDR2 is FQGNSA in the germline V gene. The CDR3 nucleotides are TGTGCCAGCAGCCAGTACGATCAGCCCCAGCATTTT. Protein sequence: CASSQYDQPQHF.